This T cell receptor beta chain is drawn from a study of cytomegalovirus exposure and HLA in healthy donors. The assay was immunoSEQ multiplex PCR, and TCRdb's table has in-frame clones only and misses some. The table includes around 110,000 clones, about 87% detected once. Deletions cut 5 bases from V and 7 bases from J, with 17 bases between. The CDR3 loop spans 14 amino acids. Germline V gene sequence: CDR1 SGHVS, CDR2 FQNEAQ. As regards this clone: What it binds is not known.

The study's findings and limits: TCR beta chains numbering under 200 were designated cytomegalovirus-associated. Despite most TCR sequences being rare, some public TCRs occurred in many donors.

The sequence derives from a woman aged 18 to 35 in good health and CMV-seropositive. Sequenced: PBMCs. V is TRBV7-8 and J is TRBJ2-5; D possibly corresponds to TRBD1 (5 bases). CDR3 bases: TGTGCCAGCAGCGTACCCGGGCCCCAGGGGACCCAGTACTTC. Translated: CASSVPGPQGTQYF.